These 19 T cell receptor beta chains were sequenced from one sample in a study of control samples from healthy donors and cancer patients. This table comes from immunoSEQ multiplex PCR, and its TCRdb copy is limited to in-frame clones, with some not included. Among 350,000 to 450,000 clones listed, roughly 90% were seen once. Input material: PBMCs. The receptors here all came from a man aged 35 to 55 with head and neck cancer.

The chain is built from TRBV5-6 and TRBJ2-2; tentatively, D is TRBD1 or TRBD2 (5 bases each). Germline V gene sequence: CDR1 SGHDT, CDR2 YYEEEE. Trimming pared 2 bases from V and 3 bases from J, leaving 14 bases between. The CDR3 consists of 16 residues. The CDR3 region has the DNA TGTGCCAGCAGCTTCAGACCCCAGGGAGACACCGGGGAGCTGTTTTTT. Its translation is CASSFRPQGDTGELFF.

This rearrangement joins TRBV19 to TRBJ2-7, with D uncertain. The germline V gene encodes CDR1 LNHDA and CDR2 SQIVND (reference sequence). The CDR3 is made up of 14 amino acids. V was shortened by 4 bases and J by 5 bases, with 15 bases between the two germline ends. The DNA for the CDR3 is TGTGCCAGTAGTAACAGCGCTCTCCCCCACGAGCAGTACTTC. Encoded protein: CASSNSALPHEQYF.

The chain uses TRBV3-1 (or the pseudogene TRBV3-2) and TRBJ2-7, with 8 nucleotides matching TRBD1. With V trimmed by 1 base and J by 2 bases, 7 bases remained unmatched. This CDR3 region has 16 residues. Germline values: CDR1 LGHDT, CDR2 YNNKEL (reference sequence). In nucleotides, the CDR3 is TGTGCCAGCAGCCAAGGAGCAGGGGGCATCCCCTACGAGCAGTACTTC. Translation: CASSQGAGGIPYEQYF.

V is TRBV7-2 and J is TRBJ2-7; D uncertain. The germline V gene encodes CDR1 SGHTA and CDR2 FQGNSA. Trimming removed 1 base from V and 0 bases from J, with 10 bases in between. The CDR3 loop spans 15 amino acids. CDR3 in amino acids: CASSLGSHSSYEQYF. The CDR3 region has the DNA TGTGCCAGCAGCTTAGGCTCCCACAGCTCCTACGAGCAGTACTTC.

CDR3 coding DNA: TGTGCCAGCATGGGCCAAAGCGGGGCTAACACTGAAGCTTTCTTT. Translating gives CASMGQSGANTEAFF. J is TRBJ1-1 and V is TRBV28; TRBD1 is a possible D gene (5 bases). V was pared by 7 bases and J by 2 bases, with 17 bases between. Germline values: CDR1 MDHEN, CDR2 SYDVKM. The CDR3 runs to 15 residues.

The J gene is TRBJ2-3, the V gene TRBV18; TRBD2 is a possible D gene (6 bases). Looked up from germline, CDR1 is KGHSH and CDR2 is LQKENI. The CDR3 totals 16 residues. Trimming stripped 6 bases from V and 4 bases from J, with 20 bases between. Here the CDR3 DNA reads TGTGCCAGCTCCATTGACAGACCTGGAGGGGCAGATACGCAGTATTTT. This gives the protein CASSIDRPGGADTQYF.

CDR3 nucleotide sequence: TGTGCCAGCAGCCAAGATCGGACAGATACGCAGTATTTT. As protein: CASSQDRTDTQYF. The J gene is TRBJ2-3, the V gene TRBV3-1 (or the pseudogene TRBV3-2); D is ambiguous. Germline V gene sequence: CDR1 LGHDT, CDR2 YNNKEL (reference sequence). Trimming cost V 0 bases and J 3 bases, with 4 bases left between them. This CDR3 spans 13 amino acids.

The chain employs TRBV7-2 and TRBJ2-2; D is uncertain. The CDR3 sequence is 12 residues long. Germline CDR1 is SGHTA and CDR2 is FQGNSA. V lost 5 bases to trimming and J lost 3 bases, with 4 bases between them. CDR3 in amino acids: CASSHYTGELFF. CDR3 DNA: TGTGCCAGCAGCCATTACACCGGGGAGCTGTTTTTT.

The V call is TRBV30, the J call TRBJ1-6, with 9 nucleotides matching TRBD1. The CDR3 length is 15 residues. J was trimmed by 6 bases and V by 1 base; bases with no gene match: 4. Germline loops: CDR1 GTSNPN, CDR2 SVGIG (reference sequence). The CDR3 DNA is TGTGCCTGGAGTGGGGGACAGGGCGTTAATTCACCCCTCCACTTT. Protein product: CAWSGGQGVNSPLHF. Supplemented by reference TRBV30 and TRBJ1-6, the full variable domain reads SQTIHQWPATLVQPVGSPLSLECTVEGTSNPNLYWYRQAAGRGLQLLFYSVGIGQISSEVPQNLSASRPQDRQFILSSKKLLLSDSGFYLCAWSGGQGVNSPLHFGNGTRLTVT.

V is TRBV7-3 and J is TRBJ2-1; 9 nucleotides agree with TRBD2. The CDR3 loop spans 15 amino acids. CDR1 SGHTA and CDR2 FQGTGA come from the germline V gene. V gave up 1 base and J gave up 9 bases; unmatched junction bases: 7. The CDR3: CASSLISGGTVEQFF. The CDR3 region has the DNA TGTGCCAGCAGCTTAATAAGCGGGGGGACCGTTGAGCAGTTCTTC. Using reference TRBV7-3 and TRBJ2-1 for the parts outside the CDR3, the full variable domain is GAGVSQTPSNKVTEKGKYVELRCDPISGHTALYWYRQSLGQGPEFLIYFQGTGAADDSGLPNDRFFAVRPEGSVSTLKIQRTERGDSAVYLCASSLISGGTVEQFFGPGTRLTVL.

This rearrangement joins TRBV5-1 to TRBJ2-1; D perhaps matches TRBD1 (5 bases). Trimming removed 4 bases from V and 9 bases from J, with 17 bases in between. CDR1 SGHRS and CDR2 YFSETQ come from the germline V gene. The CDR3 runs to 14 residues. The CDR3: CASSQGILRVEQFF. CDR3 sequence (DNA): TGCGCCAGCAGCCAGGGCATACTCAGGGTTGAGCAGTTCTTC.

This clone occurred once. V usage is TRBV29-1 and J usage is TRBJ2-5; unclear D gene. The V end was cut by 6 bases, the J end by 3 bases, with 8 bases between. The CDR3 covers 11 residues. CDR1 is SQVTM, CDR2 ANQGSEA, per germline. The CDR3 DNA reads TGCAGCGTGGACCCAGAAGAGACCCAGTACTTC. Translated: CSVDPEETQYF.

This rearrangement joins TRBV10-3 to TRBJ1-1, with 8 bases that match TRBD1. V trimming: 2 bases; J trimming: 5 bases; junction bases outside the gene matches: 7. Germline values: CDR1 ENHRY, CDR2 SYGVKD. This CDR3 contains 15 residues. In DNA, the CDR3 is TGTGCCATCAGTGAGAGGACAGGGATGATGACTGAAGCTTTCTTT. This gives the protein CAISERTGMMTEAFF.

The sample holds one count of this clone. The CDR3 DNA reads TGCAGTGCTCCGACCCGATCACAAGGTTTCTTT. Translated: CSAPTRSQGFF. V usage is TRBV20-1 and J usage is TRBJ1-1; D is uncertain. The germline V gene has CDR1 DFQATT and CDR2 SNEGSKA (reference sequence). Trimming stripped 5 bases from V and 13 bases from J, with 17 bases between. The CDR3 is 11 amino acids.

The chain carries TRBV27 and TRBJ2-1; 7 bases are shared with TRBD1. Germline assignment: CDR1 MNHEY and CDR2 SMNVEV (reference sequence). V lost 9 bases and J lost 5; bases outside the gene matches: 4. CDR3 length equals 12 residues. This CDR3 is CASGQADNEQFF. In nucleotides, the CDR3 is TGTGCCAGTGGACAGGCGGACAATGAGCAGTTCTTC.

The chain is built from TRBV4-2 and TRBJ1-2; D remains ambiguous. Deletions cut 4 bases from V and 3 bases from J, with 9 bases between. Germline lookup yields CDR1 LGHNA and CDR2 YNFKEQ. The CDR3 has 13 amino acids. The chain's CDR3 is CASSPSPYYGYTF. The CDR3 bases are TGTGCCAGCAGCCCGTCACCGTACTATGGCTACACCTTC.

This rearrangement joins TRBV5-1 to TRBJ1-1; D might be TRBD1 (6 bases). The V end lost 0 bases, the J end lost 3 bases, and 15 bases lay between the germline ends. The CDR3 spans 16 residues. Germline CDR1 and CDR2: SGHRS and YFSETQ. The CDR3 sequence: CASSLVFRGADTEAFF. DNA for the CDR3: TGCGCCAGCAGCTTGGTTTTTAGGGGGGCGGACACTGAAGCTTTCTTT. Using reference TRBV5-1 and TRBJ1-1 for the parts outside the CDR3, the full variable domain is KAGVTQTPRYLIKTRGQQVTLSCSPISGHRSVSWYQQTPGQGLQFLFEYFSETQRNKGNFPGRFSGRQFSNSRSEMNVSTLELGDSALYLCASSLVFRGADTEAFFGQGTRLTVV.

The chain uses TRBV7-2 and TRBJ2-1, with 8 bases aligning to TRBD1. This CDR3 spans 14 amino acids. Germline CDR1 is SGHTA and CDR2 is FQGNSA. The V and J ends lost 1 base and 9 bases, in that order; junction bases with no gene match: 5. The CDR3 here is CASSLDPGGSEQFF. The DNA of the CDR3 is TGTGCCAGCAGCTTAGATCCAGGGGGCAGTGAGCAGTTCTTC. Supplemented by reference TRBV7-2 and TRBJ2-1, the full variable domain reads GAGVSQSPSNKVTEKGKDVELRCDPISGHTALYWYRQSLGQGLEFLIYFQGNSAPDKSGLPSDRFSAERTGGSVSTLTIQRTQQEDSAVYLCASSLDPGGSEQFFGPGTRLTVL.

The genes are TRBV28 and TRBJ1-2; unclear D gene. Trimming took off 7 bases at V and 8 bases at J, with 14 bases between the two ends. The germline CDR1 and CDR2 sequences are MDHEN and SYDVKM. CDR3 length equals 12 residues. CDR3 in DNA: TGTGCCAGCACCCCGGGTGAGGTCGGCTACACCTTC. Its protein product is CASTPGEVGYTF.